This TCR beta chain was recovered during a study of blood T cell repertoires in COVID-19. Overall study context: T cells, B-cell-depleted T cells, or PBMCs supplied cDNA or gDNA.

Per the original data handling: Amplification from reference gene primers served as the basis for estimated nucleated cell counts. TCRdb keeps only in-frame clones here, not all; method: immunoSEQ multiplex PCR. From that table come the V and J calls and clone size; the DNA was used to work out D and trimming. The sample holds around 160,000 clones, over 80% seen once. Germline V gives CDR1 SGHRS, CDR2 YFSETQ. V was clipped by 7 bases and J by 2 bases, with 7 bases between them. The CDR3 has 12 amino acids. Participants, about 18 to 90 years old, spanned around 26 US areas. Two negative PCRs, clearance, or symptom resolution characterized the recovered Cohort 3 donors.

The material sequenced was PBMCs or T cells enriched from blood (not recorded which). This clonotype was sampled from a woman aged 55-75 years who had recovered from COVID-19. V usage is TRBV5-1 and J usage is TRBJ2-1; D not resolved. The CDR3 sequence is CASGPAYNEQFF. CDR3 bases: TGCGCCAGCGGGCCGGCCTACAATGAGCAGTTCTTC.